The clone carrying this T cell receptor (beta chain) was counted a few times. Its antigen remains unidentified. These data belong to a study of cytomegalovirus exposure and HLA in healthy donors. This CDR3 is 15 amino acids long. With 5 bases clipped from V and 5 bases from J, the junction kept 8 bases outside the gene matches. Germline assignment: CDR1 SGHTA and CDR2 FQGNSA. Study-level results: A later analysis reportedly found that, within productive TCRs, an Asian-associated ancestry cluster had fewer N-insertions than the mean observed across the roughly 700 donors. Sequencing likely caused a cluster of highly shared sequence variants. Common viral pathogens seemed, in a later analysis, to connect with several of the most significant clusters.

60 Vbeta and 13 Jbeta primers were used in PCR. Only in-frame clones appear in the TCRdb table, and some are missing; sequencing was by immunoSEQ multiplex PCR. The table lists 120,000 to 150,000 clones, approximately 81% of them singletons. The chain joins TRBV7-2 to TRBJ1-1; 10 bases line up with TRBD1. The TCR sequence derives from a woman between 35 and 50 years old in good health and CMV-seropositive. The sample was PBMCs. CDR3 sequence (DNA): TGTGCCAGCAGCCCAGGACAGGGGGGAGGGACTGAAGCTTTCTTT. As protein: CASSPGQGGGTEAFF.